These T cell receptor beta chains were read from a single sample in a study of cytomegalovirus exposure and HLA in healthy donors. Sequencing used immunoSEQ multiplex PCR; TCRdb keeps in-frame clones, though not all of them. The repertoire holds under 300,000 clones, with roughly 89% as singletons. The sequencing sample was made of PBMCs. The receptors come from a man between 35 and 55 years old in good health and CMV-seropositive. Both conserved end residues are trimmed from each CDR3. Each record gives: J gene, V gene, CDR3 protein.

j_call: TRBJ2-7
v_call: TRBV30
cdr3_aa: AWSVLAGISYEQY

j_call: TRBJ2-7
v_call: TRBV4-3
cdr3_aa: ASSQDPAGGYEQY

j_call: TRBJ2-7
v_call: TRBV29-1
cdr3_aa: SVPATDRGYEQY

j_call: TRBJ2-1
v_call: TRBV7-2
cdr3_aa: ASSLGRTSYNEQF

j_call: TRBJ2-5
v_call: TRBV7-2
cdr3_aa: ASSFGVVTQY

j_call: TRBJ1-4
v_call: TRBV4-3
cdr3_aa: ASSQVRQKKEKLF

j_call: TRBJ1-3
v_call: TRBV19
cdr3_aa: ASSFNPGGPDTIY

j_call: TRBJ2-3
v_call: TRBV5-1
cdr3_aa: ASSARTAGADTQY

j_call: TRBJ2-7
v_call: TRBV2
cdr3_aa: ASKGWRQGRYEQY

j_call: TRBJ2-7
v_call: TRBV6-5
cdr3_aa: ASSYDSSYEQY

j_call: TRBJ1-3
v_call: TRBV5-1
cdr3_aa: ASSLAGGASGNTIY

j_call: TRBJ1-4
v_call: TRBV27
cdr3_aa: ASSLGLRQRGEKLF

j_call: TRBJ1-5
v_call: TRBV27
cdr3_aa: ASKSPGHPNQPQH

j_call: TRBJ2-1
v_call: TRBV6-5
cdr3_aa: ASSYGGEGSYNEQF

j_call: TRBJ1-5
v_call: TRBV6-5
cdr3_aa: ASSYETGGQPQH

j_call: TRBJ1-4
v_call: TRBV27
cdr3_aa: ASSQASRDRGFATNEKLF

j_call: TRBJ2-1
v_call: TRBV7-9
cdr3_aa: ASSWPGLAGNNEQF

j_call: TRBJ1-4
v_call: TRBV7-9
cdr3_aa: ASSLARNEKLF

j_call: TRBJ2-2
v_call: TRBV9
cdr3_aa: ASSAGLAGGPGTGELF

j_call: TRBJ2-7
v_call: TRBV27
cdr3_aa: ASSLSGGTGYEQY

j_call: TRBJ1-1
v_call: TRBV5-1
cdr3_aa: ASSLVAGSNTEAF

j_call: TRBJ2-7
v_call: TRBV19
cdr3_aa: ASSMAGPYEQY

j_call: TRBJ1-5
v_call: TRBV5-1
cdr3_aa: ASSLIPGGNSNQPQH

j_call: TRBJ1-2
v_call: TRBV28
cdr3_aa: ASSLSLTGQVYGYT

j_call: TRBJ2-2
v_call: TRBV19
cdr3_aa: ASSPRQGTGELF

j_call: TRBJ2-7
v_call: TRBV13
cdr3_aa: ASSLSGVAGGPYEQY

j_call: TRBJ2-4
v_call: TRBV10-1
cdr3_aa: ASSDRGYIQY

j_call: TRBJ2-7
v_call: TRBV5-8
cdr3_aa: ASNPRGAYEQY

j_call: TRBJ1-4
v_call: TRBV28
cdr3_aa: ASSLFSGQGHEKLF

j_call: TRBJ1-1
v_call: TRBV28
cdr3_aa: ASSGQTGIGTEAF

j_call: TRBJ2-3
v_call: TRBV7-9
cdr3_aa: ASSKRAGSTDTQY

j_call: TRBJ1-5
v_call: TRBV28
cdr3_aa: ASLRVGNQPQH

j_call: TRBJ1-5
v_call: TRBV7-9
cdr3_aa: ASSLGGTGVGQPQH

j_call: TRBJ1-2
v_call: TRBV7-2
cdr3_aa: ASSRGQGTYGYT

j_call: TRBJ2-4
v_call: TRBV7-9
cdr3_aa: ASSSIQDRQQVWDIQY

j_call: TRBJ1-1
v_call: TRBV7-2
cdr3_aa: ASSLEGAPTWDTEAF

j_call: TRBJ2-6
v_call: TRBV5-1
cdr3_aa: ASSLAGLGANVLT

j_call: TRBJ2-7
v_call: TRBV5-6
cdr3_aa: ASSPRTGVDYEQY

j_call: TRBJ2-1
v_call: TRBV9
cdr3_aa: ASSVAEYAGFSYNEQF

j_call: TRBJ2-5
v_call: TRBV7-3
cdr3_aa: ASSPGQGGETQY

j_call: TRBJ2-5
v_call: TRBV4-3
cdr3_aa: ASSQVEGAVGTQY

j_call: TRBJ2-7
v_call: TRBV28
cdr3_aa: ASKSAIYEQY

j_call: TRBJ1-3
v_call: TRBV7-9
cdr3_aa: ASSSTGDSGNTIY

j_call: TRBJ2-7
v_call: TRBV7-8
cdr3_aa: ASSLAWTSGRWYEQY

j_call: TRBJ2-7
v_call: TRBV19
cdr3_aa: ASSTGQGGSYEQY

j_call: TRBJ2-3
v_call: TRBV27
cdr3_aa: ASSYRRDSYTQY

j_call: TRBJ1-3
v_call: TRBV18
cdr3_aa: ASSPGQLSGNTIY

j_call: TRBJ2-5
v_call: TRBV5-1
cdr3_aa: ASSLNTPVQETQY

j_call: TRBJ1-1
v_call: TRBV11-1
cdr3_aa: ASSLVGGRGNTEAF

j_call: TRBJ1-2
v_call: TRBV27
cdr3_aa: ASSFTREKDYGYT

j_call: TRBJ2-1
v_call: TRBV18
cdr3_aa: ASSPPSRTGNNEQF

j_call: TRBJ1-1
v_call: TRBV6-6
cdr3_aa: ASSGQLNTEAF

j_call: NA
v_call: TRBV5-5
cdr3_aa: ASSLAGSSGSYEQY

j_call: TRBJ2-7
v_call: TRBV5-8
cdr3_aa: ASSLRTLLYEQY

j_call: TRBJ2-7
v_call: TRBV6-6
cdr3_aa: ASSHDSDTYEQY

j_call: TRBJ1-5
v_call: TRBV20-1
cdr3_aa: SAGGDQPQH

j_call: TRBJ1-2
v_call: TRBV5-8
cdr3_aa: ASSLTGLDYGYT

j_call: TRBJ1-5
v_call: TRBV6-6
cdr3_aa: ASVLSGWPQH

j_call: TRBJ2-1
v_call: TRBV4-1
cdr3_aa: ASSQGQQGVHEQF

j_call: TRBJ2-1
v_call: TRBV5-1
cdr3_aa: ASSTGLDSYNEQF